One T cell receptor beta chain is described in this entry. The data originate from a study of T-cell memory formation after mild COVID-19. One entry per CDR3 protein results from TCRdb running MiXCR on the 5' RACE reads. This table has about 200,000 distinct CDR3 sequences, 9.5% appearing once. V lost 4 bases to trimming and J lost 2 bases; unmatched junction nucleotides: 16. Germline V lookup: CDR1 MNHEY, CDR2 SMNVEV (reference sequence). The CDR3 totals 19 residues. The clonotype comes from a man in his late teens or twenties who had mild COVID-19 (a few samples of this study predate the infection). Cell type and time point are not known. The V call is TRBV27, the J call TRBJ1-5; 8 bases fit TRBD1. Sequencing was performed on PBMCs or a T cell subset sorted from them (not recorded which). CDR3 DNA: TGTGCCAGCAGTTCCTACCCCGGGACAGGCCCTCTTCGCAATCAGCCCCAGCATTTT. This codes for CASSSYPGTGPLRNQPQHF.